This T cell receptor (beta chain) comes out of a study of shared clonotypes between healthy human individuals. Study-wide background: Two women and three men aged 18 to 49 served as donors.

Replicate PCRs for sorted subsets used roughly 200 ng DNA; this equaled tens of thousands of T cell genomes. Data came from immunoSEQ multiplex PCR; TCRdb stores just in-frame clones and leaves some out. The data show around 2.1 million clones, with about 94% seen just once and around 0.13% held by the top ten. This clone was picked up one time. Its antigen is not known. The CDR3 sequence is 13 residues long. V was shortened by 2 bases and J by 3 bases, with 11 bases between the two germline ends. Germline CDR1 reads GTSNPN; CDR2 reads SVGIG (reference sequence). Study observations and caveats: Non-shared clonotypes had lower generation probabilities than those shared by all four donors. Naive CD4 clonotypes overlapped across several donors at around 4.8%.

The V gene is TRBV30, the J gene TRBJ2-7; D gene unclear. The sequence derives from a man aged 18 to 29 in good health. Sequencing was done on a sample of naive CD4+ T cells sorted from blood. Subset defined: CD45RA+ positively selected. As DNA, the CDR3 is TGTGCCTGGAGTCAAGGGAATCTCTACGAGCAGTACTTC. It is translated as CAWSQGNLYEQYF.